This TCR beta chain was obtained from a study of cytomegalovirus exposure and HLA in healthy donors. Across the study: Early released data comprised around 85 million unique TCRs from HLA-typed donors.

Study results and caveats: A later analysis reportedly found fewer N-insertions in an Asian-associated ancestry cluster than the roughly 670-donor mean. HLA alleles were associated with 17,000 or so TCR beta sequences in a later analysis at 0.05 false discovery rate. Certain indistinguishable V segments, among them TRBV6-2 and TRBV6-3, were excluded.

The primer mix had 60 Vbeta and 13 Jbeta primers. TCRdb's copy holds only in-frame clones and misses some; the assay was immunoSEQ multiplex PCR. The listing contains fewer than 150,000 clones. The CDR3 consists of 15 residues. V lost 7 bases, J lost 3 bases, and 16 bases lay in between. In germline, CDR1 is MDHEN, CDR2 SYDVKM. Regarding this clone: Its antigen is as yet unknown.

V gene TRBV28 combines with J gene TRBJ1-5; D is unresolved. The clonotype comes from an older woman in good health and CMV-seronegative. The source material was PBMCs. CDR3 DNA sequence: TGTGCCAGCAATACGATACGGGGTTACAATCAGCCCCAGCATTTT. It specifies CASNTIRGYNQPQHF.